The next 26 T cell receptor beta chains were all read from a single sample in a study of cytomegalovirus exposure and HLA in healthy donors. Sequenced by immunoSEQ multiplex PCR; TCRdb stores in-frame clones only, minus some. Among about 88,000 clones listed, 84% were seen once. Sequencing used PBMCs. All receptors derive from a young woman in good health and CMV-seropositive.

This clone was seen only a few times. The V call is TRBV27, the J call TRBJ1-5; 8 bases agree with TRBD1. This CDR3 is built from 15 residues. Germline-derived CDR1 and CDR2 are MNHEY and SMNVEV (reference sequence). The trim removed 5 bases at V and 2 bases at J, leaving 5 bases unmatched. The CDR3 region has the DNA TGTGCCAGCAGTCCTGAGACAGGGGGCAATCAGCCCCAGCATTTT. Its translation is CASSPETGGNQPQHF.

V is TRBV6-5 and J is TRBJ1-2; the D gene is possibly TRBD1 (6 bases). The length of the CDR3 is 13 residues. V lost 5 bases to trimming and J lost 6 bases, with 13 bases between them. CDR1 is MNHEY and CDR2 is SVGAGI in the germline V gene. This chain's CDR3 is CASSKDRKDGYTF. In DNA form, the CDR3 reads TGTGCCAGCAGTAAGGACAGAAAAGATGGCTACACCTTC.

The chain has TRBV11-3 and TRBJ2-5; TRBD1 aligns across 10 bases. The length of the CDR3 is 16 residues. The V segment lost 5 bases and the J segment 4 bases; nucleotides outside the gene matches: 10. Per germline, CDR1 SGHNT and CDR2 YENEEA. The CDR3 DNA follows: TGTGCCAGCAGCCCAGGGTCCGGGACAGGGGCAGAGACCCAGTACTTC. This sequence encodes CASSPGSGTGAETQYF.

The gene calls are TRBV4-3 and TRBJ2-6; 7 positions match TRBD1. The CDR3 covers 17 residues. The V gene's germline CDR1 is LGHNA and CDR2 YSLEER. V was pared by 0 bases and J by 4 bases, with 6 bases of the junction left unmatched. CDR3 sequence reads: CASSQESSGGGANVLTF. CDR3 nucleotide sequence: TGCGCCAGCAGCCAAGAATCCTCAGGGGGAGGGGCCAACGTCCTGACTTTC.

The chain recombines TRBV19 with TRBJ1-1, with a possible D match to TRBD1 (6 bases). The CDR3 is 13 amino acids. CDR1 and CDR2 (germline): LNHDA, SQIVND (reference sequence). Trimming removed 5 bases from V and 7 bases from J, with 14 bases in between. The CDR3 here is CASSPQRQDEAFF. The CDR3, as DNA: TGTGCCAGTAGTCCCCAGCGACAGGATGAAGCTTTCTTT. Variable domain in full (rest from reference TRBV19 and TRBJ1-1): DGGITQSPKYLFRKEGQNVTLSCEQNLNHDAMYWYRQDPGQGLRLIYYSQIVNDFQKGDIAEGYSVSREKKESFPLTVTSAQKNPTAFYLCASSPQRQDEAFFGQGTRLTVV.

The rearrangement links TRBV2 to TRBJ2-7; 10 positions match TRBD2. The CDR3 runs 14 residues. The germline gives CDR1 SNHLY, CDR2 FYNNEI. V gave up 5 bases and J gave up 6 bases; unmatched junction bases: 7. CDR3 DNA: TGTGCCAGCAGTACGGGACTAGCGAACGCCGAGCAGTACTTC. Encoded protein: CASSTGLANAEQYF.

This clone was counted a single time. CDR3 coding DNA: TGTGCCAGCAGCCGACGGGGACAGGGACCAGATACGCAGTATTTT. Protein product: CASSRRGQGPDTQYF. The chain carries TRBV11-2 and TRBJ2-3; 9 bases agree with TRBD1. Germline loops: CDR1 SGHAT, CDR2 FQNNGV. V gave up 5 bases and J gave up 4 bases; unmatched junction bases: 7. The CDR3 spans 15 residues.

This clone appeared a single time. This sequence joins TRBV7-2 and TRBJ2-2; 8 positions agree with TRBD1. The CDR3 sequence is 15 residues long. V dropped 2 bases and J dropped 5; count of bases not matched to a gene: 4. CDR1 SGHTA and CDR2 FQGNSA come from the germline V gene. CDR3 bases: TGTGCCAGCAGCTTACAGGGGGCAGGTACCGGGGAGCTGTTTTTT. This gives the protein CASSLQGAGTGELFF.

This rearrangement joins TRBV4-1 to TRBJ2-5, with 11 positions matching TRBD2. The CDR3 contains 17 residues. With 4 bases clipped from V and 4 bases from J, the junction kept 11 bases outside the gene matches. CDR1 is MGHRA and CDR2 is YSYEKL in the germline V gene. CDR3 nucleotide sequence: TGCGCCAGCAGCCCTGACTATAGCGGGGGGGCAACAGAGACCCAGTACTTC. Translation gives CASSPDYSGGATETQYF.

The chain couples TRBV10-1 to TRBJ2-2; D remains unclear. The CDR3 runs to 14 residues. V was trimmed by 0 bases and J by 4 bases, leaving 6 bases between them. Germline V lookup: CDR1 WNHNN, CDR2 SYGVQD (reference sequence). CDR3 protein: CASSESYITGELFF. CDR3 DNA: TGCGCCAGCAGTGAGTCGTATATCACCGGGGAGCTGTTTTTT.

This clone was counted once. The chain couples TRBV6-4 to TRBJ2-3; 10 nucleotides agree with TRBD1. After removal of 2 bases from V and 3 bases from J, the junction contained 5 bases not matched to a gene. The CDR3 runs 16 residues. Germline V lookup: CDR1 MRHNA, CDR2 SNTAGT. CDR3 in DNA: TGTGCCAGCAGTGACACGACAGGGGGCGGGACAGATACGCAGTATTTT. Translation: CASSDTTGGGTDTQYF.

The chain carries TRBV11-2 and TRBJ1-1, with D perhaps matching TRBD1 (6 bases). Germline CDR1 and CDR2: SGHAT and FQNNGV. The V gene lost 4 bases and the J gene lost 1 base, with 10 bases spanning the gap. The CDR3 is made up of 14 amino acids. CDR3 in amino acids: CASSSQTGNTEAFF. DNA for the CDR3: TGTGCCAGCAGCTCCCAGACAGGGAACACTGAAGCTTTCTTT.

The chain employs TRBV18 and TRBJ2-7; 10 nucleotides align to TRBD2. Trimming took 3 bases from V and 7 from J; bases not matched to a gene: 12. The germline V gene has CDR1 KGHSH and CDR2 LQKENI. The CDR3 sequence is 16 residues long. This CDR3 is CASSPRGAGGSEEQYF. The CDR3 bases are TGTGCCAGCTCACCTCGGGGAGCGGGGGGGTCTGAAGAGCAGTACTTC.

The chain couples TRBV6-4 to TRBJ2-1; D ambiguous. Germline V CDR1 and CDR2: MRHNA, SNTAGT. This CDR3 contains 13 residues. V was trimmed by 4 bases and J by 10 bases, leaving 14 bases between them. The CDR3 reads CASSVLSNMEQFF. CDR3 sequence (DNA): TGTGCCAGCAGTGTGCTGAGTAATATGGAGCAGTTCTTC.

This clone was picked up a small number of times. The chain has TRBV4-3 and TRBJ1-2; D ambiguous. V dropped 1 base and J dropped 5 bases, with 14 bases sitting between them. There are 15 residues in the CDR3. In germline, CDR1 is LGHNA, CDR2 YSLEER. The CDR3 sequence is CASSQVRGAWYGYTF. Written as DNA, the CDR3 is TGCGCCAGCAGCCAAGTCCGAGGAGCTTGGTATGGCTACACCTTC.

Of note for this clone: Different DNA sequences within this sample yield the same CDR3. The rearrangement joins TRBV10-3 to TRBJ1-2; D gene unclear. V gave up 0 bases and J gave up 2 bases, with 7 bases separating them. The CDR3 contains 14 residues. The germline gives CDR1 ENHRY, CDR2 SYGVKD. In DNA, the CDR3 is TGTGCCATCAGTGAGTCTGGAGGGAACTATGGCTACACCTTC. It encodes CAISESGGNYGYTF.

The chain employs TRBV7-9 and TRBJ2-5; 9 bases line up with TRBD1. From germline, CDR1 is SEHNR and CDR2 FQNEAQ (reference sequence). Trimming removed 5 bases from V and 3 bases from J; junction bases left unmatched: 4. The length of the CDR3 is 14 residues. The DNA of the CDR3 is TGTGCCAGCAGCACCGGGACAGGGAAAGAGACCCAGTACTTC. Protein: CASSTGTGKETQYF. Full variable domain (rest looked up from reference TRBV7-9 and TRBJ2-5): DTGVSQNPRHKITKRGQNVTFRCDPISEHNRLYWYRQTLGQGPEFLTYFQNEAQLEKSRLLSDRFSAERPKGSFSTLEIQRTEQGDSAMYLCASSTGTGKETQYFGPGTRLLVL.

The rearrangement joins TRBV18 to TRBJ2-1; 10 bases line up with TRBD2. The germline V gene encodes CDR1 KGHSH and CDR2 LQKENI. Germline trimming cut 2 bases from V and 6 bases from J; bases unmatched to any gene: 4. The CDR3 runs to 15 residues. This CDR3 is CASSPGTSEGNEQFF. The CDR3, as DNA: TGTGCCAGCTCACCAGGGACTAGCGAGGGCAATGAGCAGTTCTTC.

The V call is TRBV30, the J call TRBJ1-2; D is possibly TRBD1 (6 bases). V was clipped by 5 bases and J by 2 bases, with 12 bases between them. Germline assignment: CDR1 GTSNPN and CDR2 SVGIG (reference sequence). CDR3 length: 13 residues. In DNA form, the CDR3 reads TGTGCCTGGGAGCCGGACAGCAACTATGGCTACACCTTC. This sequence encodes CAWEPDSNYGYTF.

V gene TRBV4-2 combines with J gene TRBJ2-7, with D perhaps matching TRBD2 (5 bases). CDR3 length: 14 amino acids. Germline CDR1 reads LGHNA; CDR2 reads YNFKEQ. V dropped 4 bases and J dropped 0 bases, with 10 bases sitting between them. The CDR3 reads CASSLTRDSYEQYF. CDR3 nucleotide sequence: TGTGCCAGCAGCCTCACCCGGGACTCCTACGAGCAGTACTTC.

The CDR3 bases are TGTGCCAGCAGTTTACTGGACAGGGAACACGGCTACACCTTC. Protein: CASSLLDREHGYTF. This chain connects TRBV6-1 to TRBJ1-2; 8 bases fit TRBD1. The CDR3 is 14 amino acids. Germline trimming cut 5 bases from V and 8 bases from J; bases unmatched to any gene: 10. Germline V CDR1 and CDR2: MNHNS, SASEGT.

The chain has TRBV10-2 and TRBJ1-5; D unclear. The V end lost 3 bases, the J end lost 10 bases, and 7 bases lay between the germline ends. Germline assignment: CDR1 WSHSY and CDR2 SAAADI. This CDR3 has 11 amino acids. The CDR3 DNA follows: TGCGCCAGCAGTGACGGGTTACCCCAGCATTTT. It yields the protein CASSDGLPQHF.

This clone was picked up a small number of times. The gene calls are TRBV5-1 and TRBJ2-1; 14 positions agree with TRBD2. The CDR3 covers 15 residues. The germline V gene encodes CDR1 SGHRS and CDR2 YFSETQ. Losses at the gene ends were 4 bases for V and 9 bases for J; bases not matched to a gene: 6. The CDR3 DNA sequence: TGCGCCAGCAGCGGCGGGACTAGCGGGGGCGGTGAGCAGTTCTTC. Protein sequence: CASSGGTSGGGEQFF.

Turning to this clone: At one end, the junction sequence differs from germline, possibly due to a read error. The genes are TRBV2 and TRBJ1-2; D not resolved. The length of the CDR3 is 12 residues. Germline lookup yields CDR1 SNHLY and CDR2 FYNNEI. The CDR3 spells CASREDIYGYTF. CDR3 DNA sequence: TGTGCCAGCAGAGAAGACATCTATGGCTACACCTTC.

The rearrangement links TRBV6-5 to TRBJ1-3; possibly TRBD1 for D (6 bases). The CDR3 length is 14 residues. Trimming removed 6 bases at V and 2 bases at J, with 11 bases between. Germline CDR1 reads MNHEY; CDR2 reads SVGAGI. The CDR3 DNA reads as TGTGCCAGCAGAAGGACAGTTACTGGAAACACCATATATTTT. Its protein is CASRRTVTGNTIYF.

In this sample, this clone turned up a few times. The genes are TRBV11-2 and TRBJ2-1, with unresolved D. V lost 5 bases and J 5 bases, leaving 13 bases between the germline ends. The germline V gene has CDR1 SGHAT and CDR2 FQNNGV. The CDR3 extends over 14 amino acids. The CDR3, as DNA: TGTGCCAGCAGCCAATTAATGAGGCACAATGAGCAGTTCTTC. It yields the protein CASSQLMRHNEQFF.